The subject of this entry is one TCR beta chain. This sample was taken from a study of T cells in localized non-small cell lung cancer. Trimming cost V 5 bases and J 3 bases, with 11 bases left between them. Germline V gene sequence: CDR1 SGHTA, CDR2 FQGNSA. The length of the CDR3 is 15 residues. Only in-frame clones appear in the TCRdb table, and some are missing; sequencing was by immunoSEQ multiplex PCR. The data show some 17,000 clones, with around 89% seen just once and more than 0.95% held by the top ten. This chain connects TRBV7-2 to TRBJ1-6; D is unclear. The sequence was obtained from a woman aged 40-69 years with stage III lung adenocarcinoma. The starting material was peripheral blood mononuclear cells, obtained before any cancer treatment. The CDR3 nucleotides read TGTGCCAGCAGCCATTCGGTTGGCTATAATTCACCCCTCCACTTT. Amino acid sequence: CASSHSVGYNSPLHF.